The clone carrying this T cell receptor (beta chain) appeared many times. Its cognate antigen is unknown. The record originates from a study of glioma-infiltrating T cells. Whole-study results and caveats: Gliomas, especially low-grade, showed above-expected tissue-blood divergence; non-neoplastic patients showed below. Only very few CDR3 sequences appeared in both tissue and blood.

Losses at the gene ends were 6 bases for V and 5 bases for J; bases not matched to a gene: 9. Germline CDR1 MNHNS, CDR2 SASEGT. The CDR3 consists of 14 residues. Amplification of TCR alpha and beta CDR3 regions from RNA used iRepertoire nested multiplex PCR. Tissue mRNA or PBMC total RNA, roughly 90-400 ng, went into one-step reverse transcription and amplification. TCRdb passed the multiplex PCR reads through MiXCR, listing each CDR3 protein once. The sample shows around 190,000 distinct CDR3 sequences, 32% of them seen only once. The specimen was glioma tissue, nonneoplastic brain tissue, or PBMCs (not recorded which). This clonotype was sampled from a human donor with low-grade glioma or glioblastoma, undergoing nonglioma brain surgery, or in good health (not recorded which). The V and J genes are TRBV6-1 and TRBJ2-7; TRBD1 agrees at 8 bases. CDR3 in DNA: TGTGCCAGCAGCCCCCGGGACAGGTCCCACGAGCAGTACTTC. This sequence encodes CASSPRDRSHEQYF.